This T cell receptor (beta chain) is drawn from a study of cytomegalovirus exposure and HLA in healthy donors. Study-wide background: A later analysis reported the roughly 130 validation repertoires used the same platform as the approximately 660 first-cohort repertoires. Notes on the study in general: Among TCR sequences, most were rare, though some public TCRs appeared in many donors. Published work reported that the classifier diagnosed cytomegalovirus status with high specificity and sensitivity.

Regarding this clone: Its antigen is undetermined.

The CDR3 has 18 residues. Profiling relied on immunoSEQ multiplex PCR, and the TCRdb table lists in-frame clones only, not all of them. The table has under 75,000 clones, less than 96% seen once; the top ten hold 1% to 1.5%. The receptor was derived from a woman aged 18-29 years in good health and CMV-seronegative. The J gene is TRBJ2-4, the V gene TRBV12-2; the table gives TRBD1 as D, unverified against the DNA. TRBV12-2 is a known pseudogene. The sample consisted of PBMCs. CDR3 amino acids: CASRLAQVRASAKNIQYF. The CDR3 region has the DNA TGTGCAAGTCGCTTAGCGCAGGTCAGGGCATCCGCCAAAAACATTCAGTACTTC.